Shown below are 30 T cell receptor beta chains from a single sample sequenced in a study of cytomegalovirus exposure and HLA in healthy donors (dated by TCRdb to about 2017). The method was the immunoSEQ multiplex PCR assay. For the multiplex PCR, a mixture combining 60 forward primers for TCR Vbeta segments and 13 reverse primers for TCR Jbeta segments was used. The clones in this table, taken by TCRdb from immuneACCESS, are in-frame only. Not every clone is retained; where verified, under half of the shortfall comes from an unresolved V gene, and the cause of the rest is unknown. Within this sample are 150,000 to 200,000 clones, with about three quarters of them counted one time only. The ten largest clones take up over 12% of the sample. The sequenced sample was PBMCs. Every receptor here comes from a man between 45 and 60 years old in good health and CMV-seropositive.

This clone was detected only once. The chain uses TRBV28 and TRBJ2-3, with 8 bases aligning to TRBD1. CDR3 length: 17 residues. Losses at the gene ends were 3 bases for V and 1 base for J; bases not matched to a gene: 9. Germline V gene lookup returns CDR1 MDHEN and CDR2 SYDVKM. This chain's CDR3 is CASSFPAQGVGTDTQYF. DNA of the CDR3: TGTGCCAGCAGTTTCCCGGCACAGGGGGTGGGCACAGATACGCAGTATTTT.

This sequence joins TRBV11-1 and TRBJ2-5; 10 bases are a match to TRBD2. This CDR3 comprises 13 residues. The ends lost 3 bases at V and 10 bases at J; junction bases unmatched: 5. Germline lookup yields CDR1 SGHAT and CDR2 FQDESV (reference sequence). The CDR3 loop is CASSLLAGADQYF. CDR3 DNA: TGTGCCAGCAGCTTGCTAGCGGGGGCAGACCAGTACTTC.

The chain carries TRBV2 and TRBJ1-1, with D uncertain. Germline CDR1 SNHLY, CDR2 FYNNEI. The CDR3 sequence is 13 residues long. The V and J ends lost 11 bases and 0 bases respectively, with 13 bases between them. The CDR3 region is CACLDGMNTEAFF. The DNA of the CDR3 is TGTGCCTGCCTAGACGGCATGAACACTGAAGCTTTCTTT.

This chain uses TRBV7-2 with TRBJ2-2; D perhaps matches TRBD1 (5 bases). Germline CDR1 SGHTA, CDR2 FQGNSA. This CDR3 is built from 16 residues. The V and J ends lost 5 bases and 4 bases respectively, with 17 bases between them. The CDR3 sequence: CASSPSAGWGTGELFF. CDR3 nucleotide sequence: TGTGCCAGCAGCCCGTCCGCAGGGTGGGGCACCGGGGAGCTGTTTTTT.

V and J are TRBV5-6 and TRBJ2-2; TRBD2 agrees at 15 bases. The CDR3 consists of 18 residues. Germline CDR1 reads SGHDT; CDR2 reads YYEEEE. V dropped 3 bases and J dropped 6; count of bases not matched to a gene: 9. The CDR3 DNA reads TGTGCCAGCAGCTACAGGACTAGCGGGGGGGCATCAGCCGGGGAGCTGTTTTTT. It translates to CASSYRTSGGASAGELFF.

The rearrangement uses TRBV6-1 and TRBJ2-1, with D perhaps matching TRBD1 (5 bases). The CDR3 consists of 14 residues. Trimming stripped 6 bases from V and 2 bases from J, with 11 bases between. Germline-derived CDR1 and CDR2 are MNHNS and SASEGT. CDR3 loop: CASRGQVTYNEQFF. CDR3 DNA: TGTGCCAGCAGGGGGCAGGTGACCTACAATGAGCAGTTCTTC.

The chain carries TRBV28 and TRBJ2-1, with a tentative D call TRBD2 (7 bases). Germline V CDR1 and CDR2: MDHEN, SYDVKM. The CDR3 is 16 residues long. The germline V and J ends were trimmed by 4 bases and 4 bases, with 17 bases remaining between them. The CDR3 loop reads CASSSPEGGAYNEQFF. The CDR3 DNA reads TGTGCCAGCAGTTCGCCTGAGGGGGGGGCTTACAATGAGCAGTTCTTC.

For the CDR3, the DNA is TGTGCCAGCAGCATCGGGACAGGGGACCACTATGGCTACACCTTC. It yields the protein CASSIGTGDHYGYTF. This chain uses TRBV5-6 with TRBJ1-2, with TRBD1 identical over 10 bases. Germline V gives CDR1 SGHDT, CDR2 YYEEEE. The CDR3 has 15 residues. V lost 4 bases and J lost 3; bases outside the gene matches: 6.

This clone came up once. The CDR3: CASSRRGEKLFF. Written as DNA, the CDR3 is TGTGCCAGCAGCCGACGAGGGGAAAAACTGTTTTTT. This rearrangement joins TRBV7-8 to TRBJ1-4; D uncertain. This CDR3 has 12 amino acids. CDR1 is SGHVS, CDR2 FQNEAQ, per germline. Trimming removed 5 bases at V and 8 bases at J, with 9 bases between.

V and J are TRBV4-1 and TRBJ2-7; weak D call: TRBD1 (5 bases). V gave up 3 bases and J gave up 1 base, with 7 bases separating them. From germline, CDR1 is MGHRA and CDR2 YSYEKL. CDR3 size: 13 residues. CDR3 amino acids: CASSQDISYEQYV. The CDR3 DNA reads as TGCGCCAGCAGCCAGGACATTTCCTACGAGCAGTACGTC.

This chain uses TRBV28 with TRBJ1-5, with D uncertain. Germline loops: CDR1 MDHEN, CDR2 SYDVKM. Trimming stripped 2 bases from V and 0 bases from J, with 11 bases between. The CDR3 has 16 residues. The CDR3 region has the DNA TGTGCCAGCAGTTTACAGGTACGGTATAGCAATCAGCCCCAGCATTTT. Translating it yields CASSLQVRYSNQPQHF.

The chain is built from TRBV19 and TRBJ2-7, with 9 bases lining up with TRBD2. There are 15 residues in the CDR3. In germline, CDR1 is LNHDA, CDR2 SQIVND (reference sequence). V lost 3 bases to trimming and J lost 3 bases; unmatched junction nucleotides: 6. DNA for the CDR3: TGTGCCAGTAGTATGATCGGCGGGGGGGGCTACGAGCAGTACTTC. It yields the protein CASSMIGGGGYEQYF.

The V gene is TRBV5-4, the J gene TRBJ2-1, with D possibly being TRBD2 (6 bases). The germline V gene has CDR1 SGHNT and CDR2 YYREEE (reference sequence). The CDR3 is 13 amino acids. The V end lost 4 bases, the J end lost 11 bases, and 16 bases lay between the germline ends. The CDR3 nucleotides are TGTGCCAGCAGCCTGGACCGGGAGCCTAAGCAGTTCTTC. The encoded protein is CASSLDREPKQFF.

The rearrangement uses TRBV2 and TRBJ1-5; D not resolved. The germline V gene encodes CDR1 SNHLY and CDR2 FYNNEI. This CDR3 is 16 amino acids long. V gave up 7 bases and J gave up 0 bases, with 16 bases separating them. As DNA, the CDR3 is TGTGCCAGCAAAGCGCCGATTCTTTATAGCAATCAGCCCCAGCATTTT. Protein product: CASKAPILYSNQPQHF.

The CDR3 here is CASSGSPYRQGHLDTQYF. In nucleotides, the CDR3 is TGTGCCAGCAGCGGGTCCCCTTACAGACAGGGACACCTAGATACGCAGTATTTT. J is TRBJ2-3 and V is TRBV13; 7 positions agree with TRBD1. Germline CDR1 and CDR2: PRHDT and FYEKMQ (reference sequence). The CDR3 covers 18 residues. V lost 5 bases and J lost 5; bases outside the gene matches: 19.

The rearrangement joins TRBV28 to TRBJ2-1; no firm D call. V lost 5 bases and J 6 bases, leaving 11 bases between the germline ends. Germline V gene lookup returns CDR1 MDHEN and CDR2 SYDVKM. CDR3 length: 13 residues. CDR3 coding DNA: TGTGCCAGCAGTCTTTACTCGGGCAATGAGCAGTTCTTC. Translating it yields CASSLYSGNEQFF.

The V call is TRBV6-1, the J call TRBJ2-7; TRBD1 matches 12 bases. With 5 bases clipped from V and 7 bases from J, the junction kept 6 bases outside the gene matches. The germline V gene has CDR1 MNHNS and CDR2 SASEGT. There are 14 residues in the CDR3. As DNA, the CDR3 is TGTGCCAGCAGTCGGGACAGGGGGCCGGGGGAGCAGTACGTC. Its translation: CASSRDRGPGEQYV.

This clone showed up just a few times. This CDR3 is also generated by other DNA sequences in the sample. The V call is TRBV5-1, the J call TRBJ1-3; D remains ambiguous. There are 14 residues in the CDR3. Trimming stripped 5 bases from V and 0 bases from J, with 9 bases between. Germline assignment: CDR1 SGHRS and CDR2 YFSETQ. The CDR3, as DNA: TGCGCCAGCAGTCTAGGAAGCTCTGGAAACACCATATATTTT. Amino acid sequence: CASSLGSSGNTIYF.

This chain links TRBV9 with TRBJ1-1, with TRBD1 identical over 7 bases. J gave up 7 bases and V 4 bases, and 7 bases lay outside the gene matches. CDR1 SGDLS and CDR2 YYNGEE come from the germline V gene. The CDR3 has 13 residues. CDR3 in amino acids: CASSPSYRGEAFF. In DNA, the CDR3 is TGTGCCAGCAGCCCCTCCTACAGGGGTGAAGCTTTCTTT. The variable domain in full, with the rest retrieved from reference TRBV9 and TRBJ1-1, is DSGVTQTPKHLITATGQRVTLRCSPRSGDLSVYWYQQSLDQGLQFLIQYYNGEERAKGNILERFSAQQFPDLHSELNLSSLELGDSALYFCASSPSYRGEAFFGQGTRLTVV.

This clone has a single count. The gene calls are TRBV28 and TRBJ2-2; a possible D gene is TRBD1 (6 bases). The germline V gene encodes CDR1 MDHEN and CDR2 SYDVKM. Trimming took 5 bases from V and 3 from J, leaving 13 bases between them. The CDR3 runs to 15 residues. CDR3 amino acids: CASSPPGHDTGELFF. The CDR3 nucleotides are TGTGCCAGCAGTCCACCGGGACACGACACCGGGGAGCTGTTTTTT.

A word on this clone: Other DNA sequences in this specimen translate into the identical CDR3. This chain connects TRBV4-2 to TRBJ1-1; no clear D gene. Germline loops: CDR1 LGHNA, CDR2 YNFKEQ. The CDR3 spans 14 residues. V lost 1 base, J lost 1 base, and 7 bases lay in between. The CDR3 coding sequence is TGTGCCAGCAGCCAAGGGCAGAAGAACACTGAAGCTTTCTTT. Amino acid sequence: CASSQGQKNTEAFF.

The chain employs TRBV7-6 and TRBJ1-3; D gene uncertain. Germline-derived CDR1 and CDR2 are SGHVS and FNYEAQ. CDR3 size: 16 residues. V lost 4 bases and J 2 bases, leaving 15 bases between the germline ends. The chain's CDR3 is CASSSPQERPGNTIYF. Written as DNA, the CDR3 is TGTGCCAGCAGCTCACCACAAGAGCGGCCTGGAAACACCATATATTTT.

The chain couples TRBV19 to TRBJ2-3; TRBD2 agrees at 7 bases. The CDR3 covers 15 residues. Germline CDR1 is LNHDA and CDR2 is SQIVND (reference sequence). The junction had 5 bases not matched to a gene; V was cut back by 3 bases and J by 2 bases. CDR3 protein: CASSMGTILTDTQYF. DNA for the CDR3: TGTGCCAGTAGTATGGGGACTATACTCACAGATACGCAGTATTTT.

The chain has TRBV11-2 and TRBJ2-1, with TRBD2 identical over 11 bases. The CDR3 loop spans 13 amino acids. CDR1 SGHAT and CDR2 FQNNGV come from the germline V gene. The junction had 8 bases not matched to a gene; V was cut back by 5 bases and J by 14 bases. CDR3 bases: TGTGCCAGCAGCCCCCTTAGCGGGGGGGCCAAGTTCTTC. Protein sequence: CASSPLSGGAKFF.

The chain joins TRBV14 to TRBJ2-7, with 8 bases identical to TRBD1. The V gene's germline CDR1 is SGHDN and CDR2 FVKESK. The V and J ends lost 0 bases and 4 bases, in that order; junction bases with no gene match: 5. The length of the CDR3 is 15 residues. This CDR3 reads CASSQETGGSYEQYV. The CDR3 region has the DNA TGTGCCAGCAGCCAAGAAACAGGGGGGTCGTACGAGCAGTACGTC.

The chain recombines TRBV6-4 with TRBJ2-1, with 16 bases identical to TRBD2. V dropped 6 bases and J dropped 6; count of bases not matched to a gene: 5. This CDR3 region has 16 residues. Germline values: CDR1 MRHNA, CDR2 SNTAGT. DNA of the CDR3: TGTGCCAGCAGCCCCGGGACTAGCGGGGGGGCCAATGAGCAGTTCTTC. It specifies CASSPGTSGGANEQFF.

This chain joins TRBV7-2 and TRBJ1-2; D call uncertain. V was clipped by 0 bases and J by 0 bases, with 11 bases between them. The V gene's germline CDR1 is SGHTA and CDR2 FQGNSA. The CDR3 sequence is 16 residues long. CDR3 DNA: TGTGCCAGCAGCTTAGCGCGAATAGTAGCTAACTATGGCTACACCTTC. Translating gives CASSLARIVANYGYTF.

This rearrangement joins TRBV9 to TRBJ2-3, with 7 bases matching TRBD2. Germline V lookup: CDR1 SGDLS, CDR2 YYNGEE. V lost 0 bases and J lost 3; bases outside the gene matches: 4. The CDR3 totals 15 residues. CDR3 protein: CASSVAVGRTDTQYF. As DNA, the CDR3 is TGTGCCAGCAGCGTAGCCGTCGGGAGGACAGATACGCAGTATTTT.

The chain combines TRBV4-3 with TRBJ2-1; 7 bases are a match to TRBD2. The CDR3 is 19 residues long. With 1 base clipped from V and 0 bases from J, the junction kept 12 bases outside the gene matches. The germline V gene encodes CDR1 LGHNA and CDR2 YSLEER. The CDR3 is CASSQVGRGAGSSYNEQFF. CDR3 bases: TGCGCCAGCAGCCAAGTAGGGAGGGGAGCGGGCAGCTCCTACAATGAGCAGTTCTTC.

The chain recombines TRBV7-9 with TRBJ2-7; 16 bases line up with TRBD2. Germline V gene sequence: CDR1 SEHNR, CDR2 FQNEAQ (reference sequence). This CDR3 spans 16 amino acids. V gave up 3 bases and J gave up 2 bases; unmatched junction bases: 1. DNA of the CDR3: TGTGCCAGCAGCTTGGGGACTAGCGGGGGGGCCTACGAGCAGTACTTC. It translates to CASSLGTSGGAYEQYF.